This T cell receptor (beta chain) was documented in a study of patients and donors after allogeneic stem cell transplantation. One entry per CDR3 protein results from TCRdb running MiXCR on the RT-PCR reads. The sample shows more than 850,000 distinct CDR3 sequences, about a sixth of them seen only once. CDR1 and CDR2 (germline): SGHRS, YFSETQ. This CDR3 is built from 15 residues. Trimming cost V 2 bases and J 6 bases; bases outside gene matches: 11. Only a few counts were recorded for this clonotype. The sequence derives from a human donor who was either an allogeneic HSCT recipient or a stem cell or donor lymphocyte infusion donor (not recorded which). It is not recorded whose cells these are; they may come from a transplant donor. V gene TRBV5-1 combines with J gene TRBJ2-7, with TRBD1 matching over 7 bases. Input material: blood, either unsorted or a sorted T cell fraction (not recorded which). The CDR3, as DNA: TGCGCCAGCAGCTTTTTAACTACAGGGGTGGGCGAGCAGTACTTC. Amino acids: CASSFLTTGVGEQYF.